The 26 T cell receptor beta chains in this list originate from one sample, sequenced in a study of blood T cell repertoires in COVID-19 (dated by TCRdb to about 2020). Libraries came from the immunoSEQ multiplex PCR assay. TCRdb holds this immuneACCESS table with in-frame rearrangements only. Some clones are missing; in checked studies, unresolved V genes explain under half, and the rest has no known cause. A total of fewer than 150,000 clones appear in this sample, around nine tenths of them only once. The ten largest clones capture 3.5% to 5.5% of the sample. Sequencing was performed on peripheral blood. These receptors all come from a woman between 40 and 50 years old with acute or convalescent COVID-19.

V usage is TRBV27 and J usage is TRBJ1-1, with 8 positions matching TRBD1. The CDR3 consists of 12 residues. Germline loops: CDR1 MNHEY, CDR2 SMNVEV (reference sequence). V lost 5 bases to trimming and J lost 7 bases; unmatched junction nucleotides: 3. DNA for the CDR3: TGTGCCAGCAGTGGGGACAGGCTTGAAGCTTTCTTT. As protein: CASSGDRLEAFF.

The CDR3 sequence is CASSWEGPSTDTQYF. The CDR3 DNA is TGTGCCAGCAGTTGGGAGGGCCCTAGCACAGATACGCAGTATTTT. The chain employs TRBV6-6 and TRBJ2-3; TRBD2 aligns across 7 bases. The CDR3 runs to 15 residues. Looked up from germline, CDR1 is MNHNY and CDR2 is SVGAGI (reference sequence). J was trimmed by 0 bases and V by 4 bases; bases with no gene match: 4.

This sequence joins TRBV7-2 and TRBJ2-3; 11 nucleotides align to TRBD2. The V gene's germline CDR1 is SGHTA and CDR2 FQGNSA. Trimming at V came to 5 bases and at J to 2 bases, leaving 12 bases not matched to a gene. CDR3 length: 18 amino acids. The CDR3 loop is CASSLRSIAGGSTDTQYF. CDR3 in DNA: TGTGCCAGCAGCCTACGATCCATAGCGGGAGGGTCCACAGATACGCAGTATTTT.

This chain connects TRBV5-1 to TRBJ2-2; 9 bases agree with TRBD2. The V gene end was trimmed by 2 bases and the J gene end by 1 base; junction bases not matched to a gene: 3. The V gene's germline CDR1 is SGHRS and CDR2 YFSETQ. CDR3 length equals 16 residues. As DNA, the CDR3 is TGCGCCAGCAGCTTCCGGACTAGCGTGAACACCGGGGAGCTGTTTTTT. It translates to CASSFRTSVNTGELFF.

The CDR3 here is CASSQVTWGFTEAFF. CDR3 DNA sequence: TGCGCCAGCAGCCAAGTGACATGGGGCTTCACTGAAGCTTTCTTT. V usage is TRBV4-3 and J usage is TRBJ1-1, with D possibly matching TRBD1 (5 bases). Germline V gene data show CDR1 as LGHNA and CDR2 as YSLEER. The CDR3 length is 15 residues. Trimming took off 1 base at V and 4 bases at J, with 13 bases between the two ends.

This chain connects TRBV2 to TRBJ1-2; the match to TRBD1 covers 9 bases. V shed 6 bases, J shed 8 bases, and the junction held 7 bases outside the gene matches. Germline CDR1 and CDR2: SNHLY and FYNNEI. The CDR3 loop spans 13 amino acids. CDR3: CASSGTGREGYTF. The CDR3, as DNA: TGTGCCAGCAGCGGGACAGGGCGGGAAGGCTACACCTTC.

In this sample, this clone turned up once. The V call is TRBV9, the J call TRBJ2-3, with 7 bases fitting TRBD2. The CDR3 is 16 amino acids. V shed 4 bases, J shed 1 base, and the junction held 9 bases outside the gene matches. Germline assignment: CDR1 SGDLS and CDR2 YYNGEE. CDR3 loop: CASSLRGVGGTDTQYF. DNA of the CDR3: TGTGCCAGCAGCCTCCGGGGGGTGGGAGGCACAGATACGCAGTATTTT. The variable domain in full, completed from reference TRBV9 and TRBJ2-3, reads DSGVTQTPKHLITATGQRVTLRCSPRSGDLSVYWYQQSLDQGLQFLIQYYNGEERAKGNILERFSAQQFPDLHSELNLSSLELGDSALYFCASSLRGVGGTDTQYFGPGTRLTVL.

V and J are TRBV3-1 (or the pseudogene TRBV3-2) and TRBJ1-5; D is perhaps TRBD1 (6 bases). Trimming removed 10 bases from V and 4 bases from J, with 14 bases in between. The germline V gene encodes CDR1 LGHDT and CDR2 YNNKEL (reference sequence). The CDR3 has 13 residues. The CDR3 loop reads CATSRGLNQPQHF. CDR3 bases: TGTGCCACCTCGAGGGGGTTGAATCAGCCCCAGCATTTT.

This chain connects TRBV6-2 or TRBV6-3 to TRBJ2-5; D may be TRBD2 (5 bases). Germline V CDR1 and CDR2: MNHEY, SVGEGT. Trimming pared 2 bases from V and 4 bases from J, leaving 8 bases between. CDR3 length: 13 amino acids. CDR3 residues: CASSYPLGETQYF. The CDR3 coding sequence is TGTGCCAGCAGTTACCCACTAGGAGAGACCCAGTACTTC.

The CDR3 region has the DNA TGTGCCAGCAGCGGGCCTTTCTCTGGAAACACCATATATTTT. Protein product: CASSGPFSGNTIYF. The chain joins TRBV7-9 to TRBJ1-3; no definite D call. V lost 5 bases to trimming and J lost 0 bases, with 8 bases between them. The CDR3 consists of 14 residues. The V gene's germline CDR1 is SEHNR and CDR2 FQNEAQ (reference sequence). Based on the CDR3 plus reference TRBV7-9 and TRBJ1-3, the full variable domain is DTGVSQNPRHKITKRGQNVTFRCDPISEHNRLYWYRQTLGQGPEFLTYFQNEAQLEKSRLLSDRFSAERPKGSFSTLEIQRTEQGDSAMYLCASSGPFSGNTIYFGEGSWLTVV.

The CDR3: CASSNRGRGQPQHF. In DNA form, the CDR3 reads TGTGCCAGCAGCAACAGGGGGCGCGGTCAGCCCCAGCATTTT. The chain recombines TRBV6-5 with TRBJ1-5; 9 bases line up with TRBD1. Germline V gives CDR1 MNHEY, CDR2 SVGAGI. Trimming at V came to 6 bases and at J to 6 bases, leaving 6 bases not matched to a gene. The CDR3 extends over 14 amino acids.

The chain recombines TRBV28 with TRBJ2-7; the match to TRBD1 covers 10 bases. This CDR3 spans 14 amino acids. V shed 3 bases, J shed 4 bases, and the junction held 3 bases outside the gene matches. CDR1 and CDR2 from the germline V gene are MDHEN and SYDVKM. This CDR3 is CASSLTGGLYEQYF. The CDR3 nucleotides are TGTGCCAGCAGTTTGACAGGGGGCTTGTACGAGCAGTACTTC.

The chain recombines TRBV9 with TRBJ1-1; weak D call: TRBD1 (5 bases). CDR1 and CDR2 from the germline V gene are SGDLS and YYNGEE. Trimming pared 7 bases from V and 4 bases from J, leaving 20 bases between. This CDR3 is built from 15 residues. The CDR3 is CASSAVAGSGTEAFF. The CDR3, as DNA: TGTGCCAGCTCCGCAGTCGCAGGGTCAGGCACTGAAGCTTTCTTT.

The V gene is TRBV30, the J gene TRBJ2-1, with 8 bases lining up with TRBD2. Germline loops: CDR1 GTSNPN, CDR2 SVGIG (reference sequence). The CDR3 sequence is 13 residues long. The ends lost 5 bases at V and 6 bases at J; junction bases unmatched: 6. The CDR3 DNA reads TGTGCCTGGGGCAGCAGCGGGAGCAATGAGCAGTTCTTC. Its translation is CAWGSSGSNEQFF.

This clone occurred once. The chain links TRBV6-2 or TRBV6-3 to TRBJ2-5; TRBD2 aligns across 10 bases. The CDR3 contains 18 residues. The V segment lost 5 bases and the J segment 2 bases; nucleotides outside the gene matches: 14. From germline, CDR1 is MNHEY and CDR2 SVGEGT. The CDR3 region is CASSTTPIAGGPQETQYF. The CDR3 nucleotides read TGTGCCAGCAGTACCACACCCATAGCGGGAGGACCTCAAGAGACCCAGTACTTC.

This sequence joins TRBV21-1 and TRBJ1-2; no DNA check was done on the table's D call, TRBD1. TRBV21-1 is termed a pseudogene. This CDR3 comprises 15 residues. The CDR3 DNA follows: TGTGCCAGCAGCAACCGGGACAGGCCTAACTATGGCTACACCTTC. It specifies CASSNRDRPNYGYTF.

The chain has TRBV7-3 and TRBJ2-7; D call uncertain. Germline CDR1 and CDR2: SGHTA and FQGTGA. Trimming pared 1 base from V and 4 bases from J, leaving 17 bases between. The CDR3 sequence is 16 residues long. CDR3 sequence: CASSLMMFYDGYEQYF. The CDR3 nucleotides are TGTGCCAGCAGCTTAATGATGTTCTACGACGGGTACGAGCAGTACTTC.

The gene calls are TRBV27 and TRBJ2-4; 8 bases are shared with TRBD2. The V and J ends lost 10 bases and 6 bases, in that order; junction bases with no gene match: 8. CDR1 is MNHEY and CDR2 is SMNVEV in the germline V gene (reference sequence). The CDR3 runs to 13 residues. CDR3 in amino acids: CATSGGSGNIQYF. CDR3 in DNA: TGTGCCACCTCGGGGGGGTCCGGAAACATTCAGTACTTC.

The CDR3 loop is CASSMLAGVTDTQYF. The CDR3 DNA follows: TGTGCCAGTAGTATGCTAGCGGGGGTTACAGATACGCAGTATTTT. This chain uses TRBV19 with TRBJ2-3; 10 bases align to TRBD2. The CDR3 has 15 residues. V trimming: 3 bases; J trimming: 3 bases; junction bases outside the gene matches: 3. Germline V lookup: CDR1 LNHDA, CDR2 SQIVND (reference sequence).

The V call is TRBV28, the J call TRBJ1-5, with a tentative D call TRBD1 (5 bases). This CDR3 is built from 14 residues. Trimming removed 3 bases from V and 2 bases from J, with 8 bases in between. The V gene's germline CDR1 is MDHEN and CDR2 SYDVKM. For the CDR3, the DNA is TGTGCCAGCAGTTTGGCACAGGGCAATCAGCCCCAGCATTTT. Amino acids: CASSLAQGNQPQHF. Supplemented by reference TRBV28 and TRBJ1-5, the full variable domain reads DVKVTQSSRYLVKRTGEKVFLECVQDMDHENMFWYRQDPGLGLRLIYFSYDVKMKEKGDIPEGYSVSREKKERFSLILESASTNQTSMYLCASSLAQGNQPQHFGDGTRLSIL.

This clone showed up just once. The rearrangement links TRBV2 to TRBJ1-1; no clear D gene. From germline, CDR1 is SNHLY and CDR2 FYNNEI. V shed 6 bases and J shed 1 base, with 15 bases lying between them. The CDR3 consists of 15 residues. CDR3 sequence (DNA): TGTGCCAGCAGGCAAGGGAGCAGACCGAACACTGAAGCTTTCTTT. Its protein is CASRQGSRPNTEAFF.

The chain couples TRBV28 to TRBJ1-5; no clear D gene. The CDR3 consists of 14 residues. Germline V gene sequence: CDR1 MDHEN, CDR2 SYDVKM. V was pared by 0 bases and J by 2 bases, with 5 bases between. The CDR3 here is CASSLWRGNQPQHF. The CDR3 DNA reads as TGTGCCAGCAGTTTATGGAGGGGCAATCAGCCCCAGCATTTT. Variable domain in full (rest from reference TRBV28 and TRBJ1-5): DVKVTQSSRYLVKRTGEKVFLECVQDMDHENMFWYRQDPGLGLRLIYFSYDVKMKEKGDIPEGYSVSREKKERFSLILESASTNQTSMYLCASSLWRGNQPQHFGDGTRLSIL.

The chain uses TRBV3-1 (or the pseudogene TRBV3-2) and TRBJ2-1, with D possibly being TRBD1 (5 bases). Germline CDR1 LGHDT, CDR2 YNNKEL (reference sequence). The V and J ends lost 4 bases and 4 bases respectively, with 14 bases between them. This CDR3 contains 15 residues. The CDR3 DNA reads as TGTGCCAGCAGCCCTTCCTACTACAGGTACAATGAGCAGTTCTTC. As protein: CASSPSYYRYNEQFF.

This CDR3 is CASSPPRERRRTGELFF. The CDR3 DNA sequence: TGTGCCAGCTCACCACCGAGGGAAAGGAGAAGGACCGGGGAGCTGTTTTTT. The genes are TRBV18 and TRBJ2-2; tentatively, D is TRBD2 (5 bases). The V end lost 0 bases, the J end lost 5 bases, and 16 bases lay between the germline ends. Germline CDR1 KGHSH, CDR2 LQKENI. CDR3 length: 17 residues.

The V gene is TRBV2, the J gene TRBJ2-7; 12 nucleotides align to TRBD2. The germline V gene has CDR1 SNHLY and CDR2 FYNNEI. The V and J ends lost 7 bases and 6 bases, in that order; junction bases with no gene match: 7. The CDR3 spans 14 residues. CDR3 protein: CASTKSSGRGEQYF. The CDR3 nucleotides read TGTGCCAGCACTAAGTCTAGCGGGAGGGGCGAGCAGTACTTC. Supplemented by reference TRBV2 and TRBJ2-7, the full variable domain reads EPEVTQTPSHQVTQMGQEVILRCVPISNHLYFYWYRQILGQKVEFLVSFYNNEISEKSEIFDDQFSVERPDGSNFTLKIRSTKLEDSAMYFCASTKSSGRGEQYFGPGTRLTVT.

The J gene is TRBJ1-2, the V gene TRBV2, with D possibly being TRBD1 (6 bases). The CDR3 loop spans 13 amino acids. Trimming cost V 5 bases and J 8 bases, with 15 bases left between them. Germline lookup yields CDR1 SNHLY and CDR2 FYNNEI. CDR3 sequence reads: CASSWGPVGGYTF. CDR3 nucleotides: TGTGCCAGCAGTTGGGGGCCAGTGGGAGGCTACACCTTC.